This T cell receptor beta chain is drawn from a study of T cell responses to AZD1222 COVID-19 vaccine. Looked up from germline, CDR1 is SNHLY and CDR2 is FYNNEI. V was pared by 4 bases and J by 3 bases, with 21 bases between. The CDR3 has 17 residues. Points from the study as a whole: Elevations in Spike-specific TCR breadth and depth followed administration of two AZD1222 doses. As reported, nearly half of all spike-specific TCRs target variant regions that are unmutated.

Comments on this clone: Its specificity is unknown.

Profiling relied on immunoSEQ multiplex PCR, and the TCRdb table lists in-frame clones only, not all of them. The table records 45,000 or so clones, 90% of them present only once. The clonotype was recovered from an adult who received the AZD1222 COVID-19 vaccine. The chain has TRBV2 and TRBJ1-2; D not resolved. This material consisted of peripheral blood, taken 28 days after the second AZD1222 dose. The CDR3 coding sequence is TGTGCCAGCAGTGGGGTGGGCAGGCTAAACTCCCACTATGGCTACACCTTC. This gives the protein CASSGVGRLNSHYGYTF.